This T cell receptor beta chain was sequenced for a study of metastatic and nonmetastatic thyroid tumors. V shed 1 base and J 5 bases; nucleotides not matched to a gene: 6. Looked up from germline, CDR1 is SGHTA and CDR2 is FQGNSA. This CDR3 has 15 amino acids. Prior to thyroid surgery, none of the patients had received any treatment. Via MiXCR, TCRdb re-called the PCR reads. The sample has more than 35,000 clones; about 13% are singletons. The receptor's source is a female donor with papillary thyroid cancer or a benign thyroid nodule (not recorded which). Some clones in this sample may be carry-over from other donors' samples. The specimen sequenced was blood. The V and J genes are TRBV7-2 and TRBJ1-2; 8 bases are shared with TRBD1. In DNA, the CDR3 is TGTGCCAGCAGCTTAGGGCCAGGGGGCGCTTATGGCTACACCTTC. This sequence encodes CASSLGPGGAYGYTF.